This T cell receptor (beta chain) was captured by sequencing in a study of shared clonotypes between healthy human individuals. The CDR3 sequence is 13 residues long. The ends were cut back, 5 bases at V and 3 bases at J, with 8 bases in the middle. CDR1 LNHNV and CDR2 YYDKDF come from the germline V gene (reference sequence). Sequencing used immunoSEQ multiplex PCR; TCRdb keeps in-frame clones, though not all of them. The sample carries about 1.5 million clones, around 98% recorded once. The sequencing sample was made of naive CD4+ T cells sorted from blood. Subset noted: CD45RA+ positively selected. This receptor was identified in a man younger than 45 in good health. This chain joins TRBV15 and TRBJ1-5; unclear D gene. The CDR3 protein is CATSLQTNQPQHF. CDR3 coding DNA: TGTGCCACCAGCCTACAGACCAATCAGCCCCAGCATTTT.